These 8 T cell receptor beta chains were all obtained from the same sample, sequenced in a study of blood T cell repertoires in COVID-19. Only in-frame clones appear in the TCRdb table, and some are missing; sequencing was by immunoSEQ multiplex PCR. The sample consists of about 160,000 clones, more than 60% of them appearing once. Sequencing used peripheral blood. These receptors were obtained from a man aged 55 to 69 with acute or convalescent COVID-19.

In its sample, this clone was seen a few times. The chain carries TRBV2 and TRBJ1-6; D ambiguous. V was clipped by 7 bases and J by 16 bases, with 26 bases between them. This CDR3 is 15 amino acids long. Per the germline V gene, CDR1 is SNHLY and CDR2 is FYNNEI. Here the CDR3 DNA reads TGTGCCAGCACCAAAGGTTACCGAGGTGTTAGCCCTCTCCACTTT. This codes for CASTKGYRGVSPLHF.

This rearrangement joins TRBV7-9 to TRBJ1-5, with TRBD1 matching 9 bases. With 4 bases clipped from V and 2 bases from J, the junction kept 9 bases outside the gene matches. The germline V gene encodes CDR1 SEHNR and CDR2 FQNEAQ (reference sequence). This CDR3 region has 17 residues. In DNA form, the CDR3 reads TGTGCCAGCAGCTCCGGGACAGGGCCCTCCGGCAATCAGCCCCAGCATTTT. Translated: CASSSGTGPSGNQPQHF.

There are a few counts of this clone. J is TRBJ1-1 and V is TRBV3-1 (or the pseudogene TRBV3-2), with 10 bases matching TRBD1. The germline gives CDR1 LGHDT, CDR2 YNNKEL (reference sequence). V was pared by 5 bases and J by 5 bases, with 20 bases of the junction left unmatched. The CDR3 covers 19 residues. CDR3 nucleotides: TGTGCCAGCAGCTTTCGAGCCGGGACAGGGGAAATCATTTTTACTGAAGCTTTCTTT. Its translation: CASSFRAGTGEIIFTEAFF.

This chain uses TRBV5-1 with TRBJ2-5, with 7 bases lining up with TRBD2. The V gene end was trimmed by 4 bases and the J gene end by 4 bases; junction bases not matched to a gene: 7. This CDR3 comprises 14 residues. From germline, CDR1 is SGHRS and CDR2 YFSETQ. The CDR3 region has the DNA TGCGCCAGCAGCGCGCAGCAGCGGGGAGAGACCCAGTACTTC. This translates into CASSAQQRGETQYF.

The rearrangement links TRBV3-1 (or the pseudogene TRBV3-2) to TRBJ2-5; 7 bases match TRBD2. Germline values: CDR1 LGHDT, CDR2 YNNKEL (reference sequence). The CDR3 has 15 amino acids. Trimming removed 0 bases from V and 0 bases from J; junction bases left unmatched: 1. The CDR3 sequence: CASSQERGYQETQYF. In DNA form, the CDR3 reads TGTGCCAGCAGCCAAGAGCGGGGGTACCAAGAGACCCAGTACTTC.

V and J are TRBV7-9 and TRBJ2-7, with D perhaps matching TRBD2 (5 bases). CDR3 size: 13 residues. Trimming removed 3 bases at V and 9 bases at J, with 15 bases between. In germline, CDR1 is SEHNR, CDR2 FQNEAQ (reference sequence). The CDR3 spells CASSLGSSIAQYF. DNA of the CDR3: TGTGCCAGCAGCTTGGGCTCTAGCATCGCGCAGTACTTC.

The chain employs TRBV7-2 and TRBJ1-1; the D gene is possibly TRBD1 (6 bases). The CDR3 sequence is 15 residues long. V dropped 5 bases and J dropped 1 base, with 14 bases sitting between them. Germline V gene data show CDR1 as SGHTA and CDR2 as FQGNSA. The CDR3 region has the DNA TGTGCCAGCAGCAAACAGGGAAGAGGGAACACTGAAGCTTTCTTT. This encodes CASSKQGRGNTEAFF.

The chain joins TRBV7-8 to TRBJ2-3, with TRBD1 as a possible D gene (6 bases). The CDR3 covers 14 residues. Trimming removed 1 base from V and 1 base from J, with 6 bases in between. CDR1 is SGHVS and CDR2 is FQNEAQ in the germline V gene. CDR3 in amino acids: CASSLGTGTDTQYF. The CDR3 nucleotides read TGTGCCAGCAGCTTAGGGACAGGCACAGATACGCAGTATTTT.